This TCR beta chain was found in a study of T cell responses to AZD1222 COVID-19 vaccine. Overall study context: The study pooled second doses at about 4 or about 12 weeks.

TCRdb's table, derived via immunoSEQ multiplex PCR, lists solely in-frame clones and lacks some. The table has 100,000 or so clones, roughly nine tenths seen once. For this clone: Its antigen is still unknown.

Study outcomes and limitations: Across spike, vaccine-associated CD4 TCRs were found, dominant at 160-218 and 743-854. Of the AZD1222 recipients, only 5 or 6 were seropositive at baseline.

V trimming: 4 bases; J trimming: 6 bases; junction bases outside the gene matches: 8. CDR3 size: 16 residues. Germline loops: CDR1 SGDLS, CDR2 YYNGEE. The clonotype was recovered from an adult in good health. Specimen: peripheral blood, collected on day 0 of AZD1222 vaccination. This chain connects TRBV9 to TRBJ1-6; 9 nucleotides match TRBD1. The CDR3 here is CASSTGQGTGNSPLHF. DNA of the CDR3: TGTGCCAGCAGCACTGGACAGGGGACTGGTAATTCACCCCTCCACTTT.